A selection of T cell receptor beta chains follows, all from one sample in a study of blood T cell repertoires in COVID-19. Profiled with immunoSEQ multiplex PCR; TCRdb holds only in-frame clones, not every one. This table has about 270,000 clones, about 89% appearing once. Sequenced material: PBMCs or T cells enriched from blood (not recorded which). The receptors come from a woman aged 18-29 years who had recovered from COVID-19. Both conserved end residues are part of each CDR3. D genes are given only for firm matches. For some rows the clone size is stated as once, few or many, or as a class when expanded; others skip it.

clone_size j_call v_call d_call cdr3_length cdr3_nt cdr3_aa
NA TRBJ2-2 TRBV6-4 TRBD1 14 TGTGCCAGCAGTGGACAGGGGCTAACCGGGGAGCTGTTTTTT CASSGQGLTGELFF
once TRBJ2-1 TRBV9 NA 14 TGTGCCAGCAGCGTAGACACTAACTACAATGAGCAGTTCTTC CASSVDTNYNEQFF
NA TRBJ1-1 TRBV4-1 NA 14 TGCGCCAGCAGTCTTGACGGGGGGTTCACTGAAGCTTTCTTT CASSLDGGFTEAFF
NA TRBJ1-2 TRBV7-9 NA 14 TGTGCCAGCAGCTTAGGGGCAACAGGGCATGGCTACACCTTC CASSLGATGHGYTF
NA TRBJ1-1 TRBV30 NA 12 TGTGCCTGGAGTCCGCGGGAGGCTGAAGCTTTCTTT CAWSPREAEAFF
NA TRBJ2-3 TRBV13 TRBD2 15 TGTGCCAGCAGCTCCCGGGGGGGCATGACAGATACGCAGTATTTT CASSSRGGMTDTQYF
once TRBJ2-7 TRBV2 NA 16 TGTGCCAGTGGGACTGAGGAGCAGGGATACCCTCTCGAGCAGTACTTC CASGTEEQGYPLEQYF
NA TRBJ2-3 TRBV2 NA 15 TGTGCCAGCAGTGATGGTCCAGGCAGCACAGATACGCAGTATTTT CASSDGPGSTDTQYF
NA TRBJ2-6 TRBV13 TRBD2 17 TGTGCCAGCAGCTTAGAATCAGGGAGGGCTGGGGCCAACGTCCTGACTTTC CASSLESGRAGANVLTF
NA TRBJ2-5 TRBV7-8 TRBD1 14 TGTGCCAGCAGTAAAGTCAGGGGGTCGGAGACCCAGTACTTC CASSKVRGSETQYF
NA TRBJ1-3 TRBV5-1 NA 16 TGCGCCAGCAGCTTGGCAGGGGCCCACTCTGGAAACACCATATATTTT CASSLAGAHSGNTIYF
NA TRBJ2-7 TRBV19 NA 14 TGTGCCAGTAGTTCCACAGGCAGCTCCTACGAGCAGTACTTC CASSSTGSSYEQYF
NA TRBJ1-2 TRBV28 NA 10 TGTGCCAGTCACCTAGATGGCTACACCTTC CASHLDGYTF
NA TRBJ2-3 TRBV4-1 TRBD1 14 TGCGCCAGCAGCCCCGGACAGGGCACAGATACGCAGTATTTT CASSPGQGTDTQYF